The 20 T cell receptor beta chains reported below all come from one sample, sequenced in a study of cytomegalovirus exposure and HLA in healthy donors. 13 Jbeta primers and 60 Vbeta primers were used for the PCR. Profiled with immunoSEQ multiplex PCR; TCRdb holds only in-frame clones, not every one. This sample yields approximately 120,000 clones, of which roughly three quarters are seen a single time; approximately 7.7% belongs to the top ten. The source material was PBMCs. These receptors came from a woman in her fifties or sixties in good health and CMV-seropositive.

The chain combines TRBV2 with TRBJ1-4; D gene ambiguous. There are 14 residues in the CDR3. Germline CDR1 and CDR2: SNHLY and FYNNEI. Trimming pared 4 bases from V and 0 bases from J, leaving 6 bases between. CDR3 protein: CASSVLTTNEKLFF. The CDR3 DNA reads TGTGCCAGCAGTGTGTTAACAACTAATGAAAAACTGTTTTTT. The whole variable domain, remainder taken from reference TRBV2 and TRBJ1-4, is EPEVTQTPSHQVTQMGQEVILRCVPISNHLYFYWYRQILGQKVEFLVSFYNNEISEKSEIFDDQFSVERPDGSNFTLKIRSTKLEDSAMYFCASSVLTTNEKLFFGSGTQLSVL.

The genes are TRBV6-5 and TRBJ1-2, with a tentative D call TRBD1 (6 bases). Germline V gene lookup returns CDR1 MNHEY and CDR2 SVGAGI. This CDR3 region has 14 residues. Trimming stripped 0 bases from V and 8 bases from J, with 13 bases between. CDR3 nucleotide sequence: TGTGCCAGCAGTTACTCGGGCAGGGGAAGCGGCTACACCTTC. Residues: CASSYSGRGSGYTF.

This chain connects TRBV2 to TRBJ2-3; possible D gene TRBD1, 6 bases. The V gene's germline CDR1 is SNHLY and CDR2 FYNNEI. CDR3 length equals 12 residues. V was shortened by 6 bases and J by 5 bases, with 9 bases between the two germline ends. The CDR3 region has the DNA TGTGCCAGCAGAACAGGGAAAGATACGCAGTATTTT. It is translated as CASRTGKDTQYF.

The chain joins TRBV6-5 to TRBJ2-1, with D perhaps matching TRBD2 (5 bases). The CDR3 sequence is 16 residues long. The V gene's germline CDR1 is MNHEY and CDR2 SVGAGI. V lost 2 bases and J lost 6, with 17 bases in between. The CDR3 nucleotides read TGTGCCAGCAGTTACGCCGGCGGGCTAGCTGGCAATGAGCAGTTCTTC. Protein: CASSYAGGLAGNEQFF.

This rearrangement joins TRBV2 to TRBJ1-2, with a tentative D call TRBD1 (5 bases). This CDR3 is built from 11 residues. Trimming took off 11 bases at V and 5 bases at J, with 12 bases between the two ends. Germline V lookup: CDR1 SNHLY, CDR2 FYNNEI. The CDR3 loop reads CAFSQGYGYTF. DNA for the CDR3: TGTGCCTTCAGCCAGGGATATGGCTACACCTTC.

The rearrangement joins TRBV4-3 to TRBJ2-5; no clear D. This CDR3 spans 14 amino acids. Germline CDR1 and CDR2: LGHNA and YSLEER. Trimming removed 0 bases at V and 2 bases at J, with 7 bases between. CDR3 loop: CASSQDWQQETQYF. CDR3 in DNA: TGCGCCAGCAGCCAAGATTGGCAGCAAGAGACCCAGTACTTC.

This rearrangement joins TRBV6-1 to TRBJ1-1; D not resolved. The V and J ends lost 1 base and 5 bases respectively, with 8 bases between them. The V gene's germline CDR1 is MNHNS and CDR2 SASEGT. The CDR3 has 13 residues. The CDR3 nucleotides read TGTGCCAGCAGTGAAGGCGGGGAAACTGAAGCTTTCTTT. Protein: CASSEGGETEAFF.

V is TRBV7-3 and J is TRBJ2-5; 12 nucleotides match TRBD2. The CDR3 runs to 15 residues. Germline V gene data show CDR1 as SGHTA and CDR2 as FQGTGA. Germline trimming cut 5 bases from V and 4 bases from J; bases unmatched to any gene: 5. The CDR3 protein is CASSNLAGGAETQYF. In nucleotides, the CDR3 is TGTGCCAGCAGCAACCTAGCGGGGGGGGCAGAGACCCAGTACTTC.

The chain employs TRBV19 and TRBJ2-2, with D maybe TRBD2 (6 bases). Trimming took 7 bases from V and 7 from J, leaving 13 bases between them. From germline, CDR1 is LNHDA and CDR2 SQIVND (reference sequence). The CDR3 totals 13 residues. The CDR3: CASKDYEGGELFF. CDR3 DNA: TGTGCCAGTAAGGACTATGAGGGCGGGGAGCTGTTTTTT.

This clone has only a few counts. The chain couples TRBV7-2 to TRBJ2-7; the D gene is possibly TRBD1 (7 bases). The CDR3 is made up of 14 amino acids. Between the trimmed V and J ends, which lost 3 bases and 3 bases, there was a span of 12 bases. From germline, CDR1 is SGHTA and CDR2 FQGNSA. This CDR3 reads CASSLRGQLYEQYF. In DNA, the CDR3 is TGTGCCAGCAGCTTGCGGGGACAGCTCTACGAGCAGTACTTC.

This chain connects TRBV7-2 to TRBJ2-1, with D hard to call. CDR1 SGHTA and CDR2 FQGNSA come from the germline V gene. With 1 base removed from V and 9 bases from J, the gap between germline ends came to 10 bases. The CDR3 spans 13 residues. The CDR3 nucleotides are TGTGCCAGCAGCTTAGTCCCTCCGGGTGAGCAGTTCTTC. This sequence encodes CASSLVPPGEQFF.

The chain recombines TRBV5-5 with TRBJ1-3; D call uncertain. V lost 0 bases and J 4 bases, leaving 11 bases between the germline ends. CDR3 length: 15 residues. Germline V gene lookup returns CDR1 SGHKS and CDR2 YYEKEE (reference sequence). The CDR3 reads CASSLDPGPGNTIYF. The CDR3 coding sequence is TGTGCCAGCAGCTTGGATCCAGGTCCGGGAAACACCATATATTTT.

V and J are TRBV7-6 and TRBJ2-5; D perhaps matches TRBD2 (6 bases). The assigned J gene may be wrong: the sequence end matches TRBJ2-7 better. CDR3 size: 14 residues. Per the germline V gene, CDR1 is SGHVS and CDR2 is FNYEAQ. Written as DNA, the CDR3 is TGTGCCAGCAGCTTAACGGGAGCGCCCTACGAGCAGTACTTC. Protein: CASSLTGAPYEQYF.

The chain employs TRBV29-1 and TRBJ2-5, with D unclear. V was pared by 7 bases and J by 5 bases, with 11 bases between. In germline, CDR1 is SQVTM, CDR2 ANQGSEA. The CDR3 loop spans 11 amino acids. This CDR3 is CSAAPEETQYF. Written as DNA, the CDR3 is TGCAGCGCTGCGCCCGAGGAGACCCAGTACTTC.

V and J are TRBV18 and TRBJ1-1, with D perhaps TRBD1 (5 bases). There are 14 residues in the CDR3. In germline, CDR1 is KGHSH, CDR2 LQKENI. V lost 5 bases, J lost 4 bases, and 14 bases lay in between. The CDR3 DNA follows: TGTGCCAGCTCAAGAGACAGTGGGTTCACTGAAGCTTTCTTT. Its protein is CASSRDSGFTEAFF.

V and J are TRBV19 and TRBJ2-7; perhaps TRBD1 as D (6 bases). Trimming cost V 3 bases and J 5 bases, with 17 bases left between them. CDR1 is LNHDA and CDR2 is SQIVND in the germline V gene (reference sequence). This CDR3 has 15 amino acids. In DNA, the CDR3 is TGTGCCAGTAGTATCCAGGGGTCCCCTGTAAACGAGCAGTACTTC. This sequence encodes CASSIQGSPVNEQYF.

V usage is TRBV5-1 and J usage is TRBJ2-2; 9 bases match TRBD2. V dropped 0 bases and J dropped 3; count of bases not matched to a gene: 6. CDR3 length equals 17 residues. The germline CDR1 and CDR2 sequences are SGHRS and YFSETQ. Written as DNA, the CDR3 is TGCGCCAGCAGCTTGGCCTTCGGCGGGAGGGACACCGGGGAGCTGTTTTTT. Protein: CASSLAFGGRDTGELFF.

The chain is built from TRBV21-1 and TRBJ1-5; TRBD1 reflects the table's D call only, with no check against the DNA. TRBV21-1 represents a pseudogene. The CDR3 sequence is 22 residues long. The DNA of the CDR3 is TGTGCCAGCAGCAAATGGGTTGAAGTCGTGGTTAACCGGGACAGGGGCAATCAGCCCCAGCATTTT. Encoded protein: CASSKWVEVVVNRDRGNQPQHF.

The chain uses TRBV19 and TRBJ1-2, with TRBD1 matching over 9 bases. The CDR3 has 16 amino acids. Germline V gives CDR1 LNHDA, CDR2 SQIVND (reference sequence). J gave up 3 bases and V 4 bases, and 9 bases lay outside the gene matches. The CDR3 loop reads CASSRPGDRAHYGYTF. The CDR3 DNA sequence: TGTGCCAGTAGTAGACCGGGGGACAGGGCCCACTATGGCTACACCTTC.

This chain links TRBV25-1 with TRBJ2-4; TRBD1 agrees at 9 bases. J gave up 7 bases and V 1 base, and 5 bases lay outside the gene matches. The CDR3 spans 15 residues. CDR1 and CDR2 (germline): MGHDK, SYGVNS. The CDR3 nucleotides are TGTGCCAGCAGTGAATCGGGACAGGGTATGAACATTCAGTACTTC. It encodes CASSESGQGMNIQYF. The full variable domain, with the rest looked up from reference TRBV25-1 and TRBJ2-4, is EADIYQTPRYLVIGTGKKITLECSQTMGHDKMYWYQQDPGMELHLIHYSYGVNSTEKGDLSSESTVSRIRTEHFPLTLESARPSHTSQYLCASSESGQGMNIQYFGAGTRLSVL.